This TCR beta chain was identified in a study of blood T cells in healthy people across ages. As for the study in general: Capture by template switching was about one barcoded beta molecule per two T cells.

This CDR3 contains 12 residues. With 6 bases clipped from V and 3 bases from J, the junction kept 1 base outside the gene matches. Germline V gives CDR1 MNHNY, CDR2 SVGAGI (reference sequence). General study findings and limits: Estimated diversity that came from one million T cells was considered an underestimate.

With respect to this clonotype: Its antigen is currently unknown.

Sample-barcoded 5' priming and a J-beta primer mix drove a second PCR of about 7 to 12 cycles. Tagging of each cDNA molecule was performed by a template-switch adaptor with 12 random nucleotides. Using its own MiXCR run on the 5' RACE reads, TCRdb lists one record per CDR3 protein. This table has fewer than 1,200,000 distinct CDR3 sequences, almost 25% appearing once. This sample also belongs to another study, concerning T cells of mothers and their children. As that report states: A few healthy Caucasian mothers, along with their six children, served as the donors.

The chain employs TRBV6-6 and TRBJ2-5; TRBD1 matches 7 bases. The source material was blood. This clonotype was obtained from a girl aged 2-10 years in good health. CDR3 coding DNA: TGTGCCAGCAGACAGGGGAAAGAGACCCAGTACTTC. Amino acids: CASRQGKETQYF.